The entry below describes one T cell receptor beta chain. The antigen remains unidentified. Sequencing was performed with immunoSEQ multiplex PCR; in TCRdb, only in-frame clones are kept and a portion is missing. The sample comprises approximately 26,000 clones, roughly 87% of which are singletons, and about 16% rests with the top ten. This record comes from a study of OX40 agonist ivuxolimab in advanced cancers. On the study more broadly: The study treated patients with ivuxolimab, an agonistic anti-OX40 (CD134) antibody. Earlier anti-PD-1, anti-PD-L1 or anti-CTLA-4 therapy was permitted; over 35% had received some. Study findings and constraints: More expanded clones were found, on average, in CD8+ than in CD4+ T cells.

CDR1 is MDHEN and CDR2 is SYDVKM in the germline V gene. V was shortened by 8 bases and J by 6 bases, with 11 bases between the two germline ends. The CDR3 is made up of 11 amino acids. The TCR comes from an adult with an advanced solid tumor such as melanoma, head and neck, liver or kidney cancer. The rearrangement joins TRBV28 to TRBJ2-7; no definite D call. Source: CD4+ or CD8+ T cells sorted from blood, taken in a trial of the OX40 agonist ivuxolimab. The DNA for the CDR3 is TGTGCCAGCGTGTACCTATCCGAGCAGTACTTC. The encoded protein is CASVYLSEQYF.